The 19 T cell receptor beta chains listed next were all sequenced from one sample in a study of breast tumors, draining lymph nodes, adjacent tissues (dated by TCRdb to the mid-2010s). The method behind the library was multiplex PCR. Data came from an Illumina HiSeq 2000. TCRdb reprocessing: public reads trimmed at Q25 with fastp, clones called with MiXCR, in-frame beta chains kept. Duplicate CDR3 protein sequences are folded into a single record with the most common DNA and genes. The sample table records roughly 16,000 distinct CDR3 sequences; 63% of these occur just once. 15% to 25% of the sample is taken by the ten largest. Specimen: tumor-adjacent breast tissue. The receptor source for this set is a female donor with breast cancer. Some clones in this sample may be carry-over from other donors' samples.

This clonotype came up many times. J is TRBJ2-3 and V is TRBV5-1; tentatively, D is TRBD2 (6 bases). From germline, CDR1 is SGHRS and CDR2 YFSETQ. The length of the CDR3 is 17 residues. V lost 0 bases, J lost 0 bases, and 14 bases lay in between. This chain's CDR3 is CASSLGLVGTSTDTQYF. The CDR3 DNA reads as TGCGCCAGCAGCTTGGGGTTAGTGGGGACTAGCACAGATACGCAGTATTTT. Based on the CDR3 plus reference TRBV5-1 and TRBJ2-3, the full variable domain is KAGVTQTPRYLIKTRGQQVTLSCSPISGHRSVSWYQQTPGQGLQFLFEYFSETQRNKGNFPGRFSGRQFSNSRSEMNVSTLELGDSALYLCASSLGLVGTSTDTQYFGPGTRLTVL.

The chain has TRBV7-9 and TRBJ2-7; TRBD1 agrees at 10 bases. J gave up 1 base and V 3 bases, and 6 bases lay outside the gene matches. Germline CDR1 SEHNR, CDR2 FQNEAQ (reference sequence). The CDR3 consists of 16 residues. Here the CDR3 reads CASSFETGGNSYEQYF. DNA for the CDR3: TGTGCCAGCAGCTTTGAGACAGGGGGCAATTCCTACGAGCAGTACTTC.

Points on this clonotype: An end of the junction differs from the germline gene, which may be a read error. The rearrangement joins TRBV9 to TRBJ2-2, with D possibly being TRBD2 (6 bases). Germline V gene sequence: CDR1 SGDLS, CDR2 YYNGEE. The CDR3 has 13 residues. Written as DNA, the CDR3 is TGTGCCAGCAGCGCCGTTTTTACCGGGGGGCTGTTTTTT. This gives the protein CASSAVFTGGLFF.

This CDR3 is CASSPYTGYSTGELFF. In DNA, the CDR3 is TGTGCCAGCAGTCCCTACACAGGGTATTCGACCGGGGAGCTGTTTTTT. The chain couples TRBV28 to TRBJ2-2; maybe TRBD1 (6 bases). CDR1 and CDR2 (germline): MDHEN, SYDVKM. CDR3 length: 16 amino acids. Between the trimmed V and J ends, which lost 5 bases and 5 bases, there was a span of 18 bases. The complete variable domain, with remaining parts taken from reference TRBV28 and TRBJ2-2, reads DVKVTQSSRYLVKRTGEKVFLECVQDMDHENMFWYRQDPGLGLRLIYFSYDVKMKEKGDIPEGYSVSREKKERFSLILESASTNQTSMYLCASSPYTGYSTGELFFGEGSRLTVL.

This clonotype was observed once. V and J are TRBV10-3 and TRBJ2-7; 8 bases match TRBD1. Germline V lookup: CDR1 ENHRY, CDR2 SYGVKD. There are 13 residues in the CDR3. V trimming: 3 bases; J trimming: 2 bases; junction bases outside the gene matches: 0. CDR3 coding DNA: TGTGCCATCAGTGAACAGGGGGCCTACGAGCAGTACGTC. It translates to CAISEQGAYEQYV.

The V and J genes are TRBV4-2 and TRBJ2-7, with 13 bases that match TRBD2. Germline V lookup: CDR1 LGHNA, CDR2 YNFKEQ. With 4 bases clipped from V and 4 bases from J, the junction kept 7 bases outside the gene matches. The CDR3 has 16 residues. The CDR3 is CASSRPTSGGSYEQYF. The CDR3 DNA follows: TGTGCCAGCAGCCGACCGACTAGCGGGGGGTCATACGAGCAGTACTTC.

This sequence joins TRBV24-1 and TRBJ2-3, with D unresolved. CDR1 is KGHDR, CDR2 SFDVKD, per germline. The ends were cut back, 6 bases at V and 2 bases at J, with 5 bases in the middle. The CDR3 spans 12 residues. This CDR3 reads CATSQATDTQYF. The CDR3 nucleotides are TGTGCCACCAGTCAGGCCACAGATACGCAGTATTTT.

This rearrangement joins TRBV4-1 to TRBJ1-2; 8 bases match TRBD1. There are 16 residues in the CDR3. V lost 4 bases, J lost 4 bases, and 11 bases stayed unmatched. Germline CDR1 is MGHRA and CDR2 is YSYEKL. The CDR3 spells CASSPLPGTGSYGYTF. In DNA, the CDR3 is TGCGCCAGCAGCCCCCTTCCGGGGACAGGAAGCTATGGCTACACCTTC.

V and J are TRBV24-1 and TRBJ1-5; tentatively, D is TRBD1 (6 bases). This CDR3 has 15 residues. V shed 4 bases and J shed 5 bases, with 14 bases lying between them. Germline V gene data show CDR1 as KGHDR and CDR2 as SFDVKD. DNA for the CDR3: TGTGCCACCAGTGACGCTAAGGGGGGGCATCAGCCCCAGCATTTT. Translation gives CATSDAKGGHQPQHF.

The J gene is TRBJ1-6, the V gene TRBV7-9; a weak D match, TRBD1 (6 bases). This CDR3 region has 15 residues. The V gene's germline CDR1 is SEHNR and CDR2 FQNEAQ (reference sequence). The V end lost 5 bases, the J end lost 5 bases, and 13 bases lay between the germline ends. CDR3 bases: TGTGCCAGCAGCATACAGGGTACGGATAATTCACCCCTCCACTTT. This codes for CASSIQGTDNSPLHF. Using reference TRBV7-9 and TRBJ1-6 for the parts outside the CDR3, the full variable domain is DTGVSQNPRHKITKRGQNVTFRCDPISEHNRLYWYRQTLGQGPEFLTYFQNEAQLEKSRLLSDRFSAERPKGSFSTLEIQRTEQGDSAMYLCASSIQGTDNSPLHFGNGTRLTVT.

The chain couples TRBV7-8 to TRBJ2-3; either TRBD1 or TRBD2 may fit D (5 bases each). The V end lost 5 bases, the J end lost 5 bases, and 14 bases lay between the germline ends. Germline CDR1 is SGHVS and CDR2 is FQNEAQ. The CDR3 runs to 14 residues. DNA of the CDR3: TGTGCCAGCAGCCCATGGGACGGGCTAGATACGCAGTATTTT. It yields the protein CASSPWDGLDTQYF. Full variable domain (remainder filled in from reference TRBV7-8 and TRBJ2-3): GAGVSQSPRYKVAKRGQDVALRCDPISGHVSLFWYQQALGQGPEFLTYFQNEAQLDKSGLPSDRFFAERPEGSVSTLKIQRTQQEDSAVYLCASSPWDGLDTQYFGPGTRLTVL.

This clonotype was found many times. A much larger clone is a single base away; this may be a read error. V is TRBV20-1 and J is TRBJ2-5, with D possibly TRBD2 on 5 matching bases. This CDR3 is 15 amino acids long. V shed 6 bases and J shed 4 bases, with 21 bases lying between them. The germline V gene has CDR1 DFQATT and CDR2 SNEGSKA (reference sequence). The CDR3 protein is CSAPPPTRVAETQYF. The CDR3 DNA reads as TGCAGTGCCCCACCCCCAACTAGAGTGGCAGAGACCCAGTACTTC.

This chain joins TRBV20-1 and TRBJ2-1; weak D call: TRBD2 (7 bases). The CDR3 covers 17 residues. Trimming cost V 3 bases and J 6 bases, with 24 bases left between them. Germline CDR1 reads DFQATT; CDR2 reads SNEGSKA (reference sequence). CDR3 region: CSARGEGVSPVTNEQFF. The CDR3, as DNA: TGCAGTGCTAGGGGGGAGGGGGTGAGTCCGGTGACCAATGAGCAGTTCTTC.

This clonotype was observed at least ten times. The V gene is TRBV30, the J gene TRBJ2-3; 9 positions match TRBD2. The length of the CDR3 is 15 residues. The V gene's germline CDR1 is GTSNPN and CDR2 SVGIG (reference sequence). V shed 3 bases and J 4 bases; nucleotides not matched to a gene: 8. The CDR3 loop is CAWRSAGGGPDTQYF. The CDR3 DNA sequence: TGTGCCTGGAGGTCAGCGGGGGGAGGCCCAGATACGCAGTATTTT.

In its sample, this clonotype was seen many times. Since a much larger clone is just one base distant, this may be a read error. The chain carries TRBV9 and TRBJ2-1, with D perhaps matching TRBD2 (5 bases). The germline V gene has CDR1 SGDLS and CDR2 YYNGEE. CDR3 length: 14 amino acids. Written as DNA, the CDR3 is TGTGCCAGCAGCCCCCCTGACCGTAGCGAGGTGCAGTCCTTC. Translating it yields CASSPPDRSEVQSF.

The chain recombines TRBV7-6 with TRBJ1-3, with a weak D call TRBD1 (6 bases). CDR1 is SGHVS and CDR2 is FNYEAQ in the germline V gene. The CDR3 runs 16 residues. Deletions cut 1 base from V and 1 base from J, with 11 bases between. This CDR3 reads CASSLVLQGSGNTIYF. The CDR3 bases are TGTGCCAGCAGCTTAGTGTTACAGGGTTCTGGAAACACCATATATTTT.

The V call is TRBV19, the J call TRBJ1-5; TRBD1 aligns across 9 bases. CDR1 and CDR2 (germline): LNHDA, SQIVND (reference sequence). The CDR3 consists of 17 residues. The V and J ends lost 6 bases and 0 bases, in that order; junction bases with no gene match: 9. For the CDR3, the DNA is TGTGCCAGTAGATCGACAGGGGGGGCCTTTAGCAATCAGCCCCAGCATTTT. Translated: CASRSTGGAFSNQPQHF.

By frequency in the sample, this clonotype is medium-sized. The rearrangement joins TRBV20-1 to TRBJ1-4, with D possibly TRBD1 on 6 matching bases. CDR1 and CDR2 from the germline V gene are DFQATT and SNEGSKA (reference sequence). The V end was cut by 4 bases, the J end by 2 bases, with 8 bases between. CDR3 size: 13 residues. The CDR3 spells CSANRATNEKLFF. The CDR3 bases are TGCAGTGCTAACAGGGCGACTAATGAAAAACTGTTTTTT.

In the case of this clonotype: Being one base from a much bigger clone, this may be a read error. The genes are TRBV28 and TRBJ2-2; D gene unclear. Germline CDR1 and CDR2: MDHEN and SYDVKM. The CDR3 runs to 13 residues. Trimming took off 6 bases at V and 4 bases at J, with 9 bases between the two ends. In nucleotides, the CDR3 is TGTGCCAGCAGCGAGGTAGCCACCGGGGAGCTGTTTTTT. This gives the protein CASSEVATGELFF.